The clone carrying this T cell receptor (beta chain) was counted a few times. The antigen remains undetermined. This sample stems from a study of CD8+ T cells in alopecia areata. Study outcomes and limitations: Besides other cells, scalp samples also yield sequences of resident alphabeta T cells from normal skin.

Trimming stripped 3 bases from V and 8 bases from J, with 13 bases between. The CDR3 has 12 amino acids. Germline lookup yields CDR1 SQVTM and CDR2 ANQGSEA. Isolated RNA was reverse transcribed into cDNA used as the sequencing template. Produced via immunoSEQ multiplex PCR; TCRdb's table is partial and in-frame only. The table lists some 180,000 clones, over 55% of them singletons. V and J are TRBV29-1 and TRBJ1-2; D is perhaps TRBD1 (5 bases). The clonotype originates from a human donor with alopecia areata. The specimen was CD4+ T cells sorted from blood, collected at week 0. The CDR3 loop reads CSVDEGNRGYTF. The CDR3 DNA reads TGCAGCGTTGATGAGGGGAATCGAGGCTACACCTTC. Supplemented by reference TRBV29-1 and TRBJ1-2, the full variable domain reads SAVISQKPSRDICQRGTSLTIQCQVDSQVTMMFWYRQQPGQSLTLIATANQGSEATYESGFVIDKFPISRPNLTFSTLTVSNMSPEDSSIYLCSVDEGNRGYTFGSGTRLTVV.